This T cell receptor beta chain originates from a study of patients and donors after allogeneic stem cell transplantation (dated by TCRdb to about 2020). Preparation of the library involved RT-PCR. The sequencing machine was a NextSeq 550. In TCRdb, the public reads were trimmed at Q25 with fastp and aligned with MiXCR, with productive beta chains retained. Each entry merges the rows of one CDR3 protein and shows their most common DNA and genes. The table for this sample lists about 230,000 distinct CDR3 sequences; less than 15% of them were counted only once. In total, the top ten clones hold around a tenth of the sample. CDR1 and CDR2 (SQVTM, ANQGSEA) derive from the germline V gene. The CDR3, from cysteine to phenylalanine, totals 15 residues. Only the CDR3 DNA is retained, 45 bases long and in frame from the first base. The germline V end is reduced by 6 bases and the J end by 2 bases; junction bases left unmatched: 11.

This clonotype was seen more than once but under ten times. There is no known antigen for this receptor. The sample holds no much larger clone one base away, and base qualities are not on file. The source of this sequence is a human donor who was either an allogeneic HSCT recipient or a stem cell or donor lymphocyte infusion donor (not recorded which). It is not recorded whose cells these are; they may come from a transplant donor. Sequences were obtained from blood, either unsorted or a sorted T cell fraction (not recorded which). The rearrangement combines TRBV29-1 with TRBJ2-3, and TRBD2 aligns with 7 junction nucleotides. CDR3 region: CSVPRDLADTDTQYF. At the DNA level, the sequence is TGCAGCGTCCCGAGAGATCTAGCGGACACAGATACGCAGTATTTT.